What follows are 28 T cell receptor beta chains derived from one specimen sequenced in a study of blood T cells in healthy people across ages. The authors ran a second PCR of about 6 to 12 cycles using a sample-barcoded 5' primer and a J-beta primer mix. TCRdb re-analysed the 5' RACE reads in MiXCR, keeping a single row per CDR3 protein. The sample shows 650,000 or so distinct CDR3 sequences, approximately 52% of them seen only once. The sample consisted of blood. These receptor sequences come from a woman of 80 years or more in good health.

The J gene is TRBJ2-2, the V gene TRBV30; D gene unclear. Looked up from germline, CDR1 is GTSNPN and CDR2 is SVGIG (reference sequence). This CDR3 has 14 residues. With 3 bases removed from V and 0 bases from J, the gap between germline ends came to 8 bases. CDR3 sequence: CAWRAVSNTGELFF. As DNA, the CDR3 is TGTGCCTGGAGGGCGGTTTCGAACACCGGGGAGCTGTTTTTT.

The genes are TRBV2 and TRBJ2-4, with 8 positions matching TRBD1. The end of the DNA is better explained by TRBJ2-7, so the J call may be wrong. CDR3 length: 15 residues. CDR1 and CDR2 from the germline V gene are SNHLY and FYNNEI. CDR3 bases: TGTGCCAGCGGCCCTCGGACAGGGCCAGAGCTCGAGCAGTACTTC. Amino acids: CASGPRTGPELEQYF.

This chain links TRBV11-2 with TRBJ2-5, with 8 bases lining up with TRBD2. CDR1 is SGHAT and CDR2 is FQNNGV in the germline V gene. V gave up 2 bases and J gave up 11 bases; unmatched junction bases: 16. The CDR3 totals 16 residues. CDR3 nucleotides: TGTGCCAGCAGCTTAATGTCTGCGGGAGGAGACAATGAGCAGTACTTC. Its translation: CASSLMSAGGDNEQYF.

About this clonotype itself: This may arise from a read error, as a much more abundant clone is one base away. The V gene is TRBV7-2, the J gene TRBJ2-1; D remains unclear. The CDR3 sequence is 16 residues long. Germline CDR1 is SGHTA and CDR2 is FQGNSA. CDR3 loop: CASSLRPNYQNNERFF. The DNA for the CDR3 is TGTGCCAGCAGCCTCCGGCCCAACTATCAGAACAATGAGCGGTTCTTC.

The DNA of the CDR3 is TGTGCCAGCGCTCGGGGGGGCGAGCAGTACTTC. Amino acid sequence: CASARGGEQYF. This sequence joins TRBV25-1 and TRBJ2-7; 8 bases map to TRBD2. The CDR3 loop spans 11 amino acids. The V segment lost 8 bases and the J segment 6 bases; nucleotides outside the gene matches: 3. Germline-derived CDR1 and CDR2 are MGHDK and SYGVNS.

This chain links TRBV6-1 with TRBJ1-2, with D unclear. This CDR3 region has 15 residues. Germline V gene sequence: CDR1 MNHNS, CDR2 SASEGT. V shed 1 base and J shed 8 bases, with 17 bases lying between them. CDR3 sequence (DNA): TGTGCCAGCAGTGAAGAATGGCAGGACCTGAGCGGCTACACCTTC. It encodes CASSEEWQDLSGYTF.

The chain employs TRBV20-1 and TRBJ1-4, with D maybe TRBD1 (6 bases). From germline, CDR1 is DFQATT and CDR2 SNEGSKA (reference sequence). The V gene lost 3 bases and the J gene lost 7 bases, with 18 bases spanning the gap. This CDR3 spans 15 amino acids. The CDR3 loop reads CSASAMGAGGEKLFF. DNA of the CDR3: TGCAGTGCTAGTGCTATGGGGGCCGGGGGTGAAAAACTGTTTTTT.

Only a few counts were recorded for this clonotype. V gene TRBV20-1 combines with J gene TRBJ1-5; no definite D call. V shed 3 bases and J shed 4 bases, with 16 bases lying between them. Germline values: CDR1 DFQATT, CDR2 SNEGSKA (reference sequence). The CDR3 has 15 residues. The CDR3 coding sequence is TGCAGTGCTAGTGGCTTGGGTCTGCCTAATCAGCCCCAGCATTTT. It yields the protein CSASGLGLPNQPQHF.

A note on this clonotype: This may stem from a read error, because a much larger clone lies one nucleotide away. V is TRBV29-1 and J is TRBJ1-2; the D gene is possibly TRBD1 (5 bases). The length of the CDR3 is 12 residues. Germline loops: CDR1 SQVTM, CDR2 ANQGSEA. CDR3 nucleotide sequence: TGCAGCGTTGTAGGTTTCTTGAGGGGCTGCACCTTC. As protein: CSVVGFLRGCTF. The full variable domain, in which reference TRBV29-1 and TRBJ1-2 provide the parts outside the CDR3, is SAVISQKPSRDICQRGTSLTIQCQVDSQVTMMFWYRQQPGQSLTLIATANQGSEATYESGFVIDKFPISRPNLTFSTLTVSNMSPEDSSIYLCSVVGFLRGCTFGSGTRLTVV.

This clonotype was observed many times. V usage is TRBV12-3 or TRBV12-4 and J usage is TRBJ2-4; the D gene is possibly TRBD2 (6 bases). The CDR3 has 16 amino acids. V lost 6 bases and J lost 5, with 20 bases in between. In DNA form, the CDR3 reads TGTGCCAGCAGCACTCATACTGGACTAAAGGAAAACATTCAGTACTTC. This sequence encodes CASSTHTGLKENIQYF.

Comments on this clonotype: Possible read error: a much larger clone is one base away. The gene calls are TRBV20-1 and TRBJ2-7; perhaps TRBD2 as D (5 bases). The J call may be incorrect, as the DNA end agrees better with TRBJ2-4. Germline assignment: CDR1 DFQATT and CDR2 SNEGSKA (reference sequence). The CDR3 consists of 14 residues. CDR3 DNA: TGCAGTGCTAGCCCCGGGATTAGCGCGGACATTCAGTACTTC. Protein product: CSASPGISADIQYF.

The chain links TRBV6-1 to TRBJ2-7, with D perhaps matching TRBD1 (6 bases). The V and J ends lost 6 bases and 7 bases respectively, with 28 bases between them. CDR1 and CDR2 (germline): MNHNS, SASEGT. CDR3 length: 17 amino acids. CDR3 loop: CASSKAPGVASYNEQYF. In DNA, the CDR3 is TGTGCCAGCAGCAAAGCCCCAGGGGTCGCATCCTACAATGAGCAGTACTTC.

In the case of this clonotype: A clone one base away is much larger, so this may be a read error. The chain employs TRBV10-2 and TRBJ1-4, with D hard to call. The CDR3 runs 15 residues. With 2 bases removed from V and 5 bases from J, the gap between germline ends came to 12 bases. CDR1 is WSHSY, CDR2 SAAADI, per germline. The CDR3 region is CASSEHAARNEKLFF. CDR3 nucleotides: TGCGCCAGCAGTGAGCATGCAGCCCGGAATGAAAAACTGTTTTTT.

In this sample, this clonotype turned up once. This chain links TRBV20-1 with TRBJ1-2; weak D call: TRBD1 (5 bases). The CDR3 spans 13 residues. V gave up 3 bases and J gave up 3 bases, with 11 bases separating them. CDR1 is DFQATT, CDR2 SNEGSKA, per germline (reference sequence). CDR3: CSARVGGHYGYTF. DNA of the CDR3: TGCAGTGCTAGGGTGGGGGGACACTATGGCTACACCTTC.

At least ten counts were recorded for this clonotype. Written as DNA, the CDR3 is TGTGCCAGCAGTTCCGGCCCATCTTCGCCACCTAATGAAAAACTGTTTTTT. Its translation: CASSSGPSSPPNEKLFF. The V gene is TRBV12-3 or TRBV12-4, the J gene TRBJ1-4; D is unresolved. V lost 4 bases and J 3 bases, leaving 18 bases between the germline ends. The CDR3 covers 17 residues.

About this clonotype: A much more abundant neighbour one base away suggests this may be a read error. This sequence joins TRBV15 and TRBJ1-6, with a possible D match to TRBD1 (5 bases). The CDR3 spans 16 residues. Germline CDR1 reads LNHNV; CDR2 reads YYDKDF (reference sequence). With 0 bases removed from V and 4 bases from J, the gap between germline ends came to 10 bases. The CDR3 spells CATSRDVTGYNSPLHF. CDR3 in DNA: TGTGCCACCAGCAGAGATGTCACAGGATATAATTCACCCCTCCACTTT.

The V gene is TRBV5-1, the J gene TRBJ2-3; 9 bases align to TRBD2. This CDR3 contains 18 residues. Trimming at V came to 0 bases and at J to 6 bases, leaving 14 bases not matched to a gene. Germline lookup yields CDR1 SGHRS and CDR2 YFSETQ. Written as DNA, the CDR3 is TGCGCCAGCAGCTTGGCCTTCACTCTAGCGGGGTCGGGGGATACGCAGTATTTT. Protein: CASSLAFTLAGSGDTQYF.

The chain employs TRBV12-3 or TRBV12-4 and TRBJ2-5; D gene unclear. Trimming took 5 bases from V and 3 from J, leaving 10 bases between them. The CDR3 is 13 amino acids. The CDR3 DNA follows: TGTGCCAGCAGTCGTTACTCAAAAGAGACCCAGTACTTC. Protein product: CASSRYSKETQYF.

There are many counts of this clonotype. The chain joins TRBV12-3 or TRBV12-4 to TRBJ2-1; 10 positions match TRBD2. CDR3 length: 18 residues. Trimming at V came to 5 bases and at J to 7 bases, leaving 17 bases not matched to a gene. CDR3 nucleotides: TGTGCCAGCAGTCCGACCTACACGCTAGCGGGAGCTAAGAATGAGCAGTTCTTC. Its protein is CASSPTYTLAGAKNEQFF.

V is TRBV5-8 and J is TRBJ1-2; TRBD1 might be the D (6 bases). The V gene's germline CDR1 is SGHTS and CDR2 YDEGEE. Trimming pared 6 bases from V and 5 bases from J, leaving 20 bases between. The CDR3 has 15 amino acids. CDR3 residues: CASTVLGGARYGYTF. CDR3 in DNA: TGTGCCAGCACCGTACTAGGGGGGGCGCGGTATGGCTACACCTTC.

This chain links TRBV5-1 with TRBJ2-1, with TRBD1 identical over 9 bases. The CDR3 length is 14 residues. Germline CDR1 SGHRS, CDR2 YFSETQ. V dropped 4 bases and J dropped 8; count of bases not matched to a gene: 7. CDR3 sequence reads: CASSKQGAGDEQFF. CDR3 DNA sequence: TGCGCCAGCAGCAAACAGGGGGCTGGCGATGAGCAGTTCTTC.

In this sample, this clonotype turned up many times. As DNA, the CDR3 is TGTGCCACCAGTGACGCCGGGACTCGGACCCGCCTCCACAATGAGCAGTTCTTC. Protein sequence: CATSDAGTRTRLHNEQFF. V usage is TRBV24-1 and J usage is TRBJ2-1; weak D call: TRBD2 (6 bases). This CDR3 contains 18 residues. CDR1 and CDR2 from the germline V gene are KGHDR and SFDVKD. V was trimmed by 4 bases and J by 5 bases, leaving 23 bases between them.

This CDR3 reads CASSSSRGTYGYTF. In DNA form, the CDR3 reads TGTGCCAGCAGCTCGAGCAGGGGGACTTATGGCTACACCTTC. This chain joins TRBV7-2 and TRBJ1-2; TRBD1 agrees at 7 bases. Germline CDR1 reads SGHTA; CDR2 reads FQGNSA. CDR3 size: 14 residues. The trim removed 4 bases at V and 5 bases at J, leaving 7 bases unmatched.

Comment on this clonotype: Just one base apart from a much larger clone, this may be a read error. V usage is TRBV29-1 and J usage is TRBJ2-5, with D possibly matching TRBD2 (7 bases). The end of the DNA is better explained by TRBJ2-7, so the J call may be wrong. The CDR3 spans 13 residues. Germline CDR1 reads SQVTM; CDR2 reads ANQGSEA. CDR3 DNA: TGCAGCGTTGAAGGCCAGGGGAGGGACGAGCAGTACTTC. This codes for CSVEGQGRDEQYF.

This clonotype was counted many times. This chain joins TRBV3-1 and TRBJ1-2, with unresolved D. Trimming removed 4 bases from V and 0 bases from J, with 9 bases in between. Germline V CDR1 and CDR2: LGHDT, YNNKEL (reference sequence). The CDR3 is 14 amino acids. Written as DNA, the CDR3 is TGTGCCAGCAGCCGATACACTGCTAACTATGGCTACACCTTC. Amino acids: CASSRYTANYGYTF. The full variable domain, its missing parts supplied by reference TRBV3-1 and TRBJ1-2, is DTAVSQTPKYLVTQMGNDKSIKCEQNLGHDTMYWYKQDSKKFLKIMFSYNNKELIINETVPNRFSPKSPDKAHLNLHINSLELGDSAVYFCASSRYTANYGYTFGSGTRLTVV.

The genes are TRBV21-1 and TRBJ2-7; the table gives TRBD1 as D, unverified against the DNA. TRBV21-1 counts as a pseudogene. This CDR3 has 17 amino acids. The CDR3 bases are TGTGCCAGCAGCAAATCGAAGAAGGGGGCCCCAACCTACGAGCAGTACTTC. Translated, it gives CASSKSKKGAPTYEQYF.

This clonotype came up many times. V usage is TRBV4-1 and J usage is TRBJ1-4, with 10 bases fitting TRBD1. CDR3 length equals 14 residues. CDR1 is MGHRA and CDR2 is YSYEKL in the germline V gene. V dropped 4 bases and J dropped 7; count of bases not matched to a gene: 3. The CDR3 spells CASSPRQGAEKLFF. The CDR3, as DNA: TGCGCCAGCAGCCCCCGACAGGGGGCTGAAAAACTGTTTTTT.

CDR3 amino acids: CASSLGWGQTQYF. CDR3 coding DNA: TGTGCCAGCAGCTTAGGGTGGGGCCAGACCCAGTACTTC. The gene calls are TRBV7-2 and TRBJ2-7, with D perhaps TRBD1 (5 bases). The DNA end favors TRBJ2-5, so the J call may be wrong. There are 13 residues in the CDR3. Germline CDR1 and CDR2: SGHTA and FQGNSA.